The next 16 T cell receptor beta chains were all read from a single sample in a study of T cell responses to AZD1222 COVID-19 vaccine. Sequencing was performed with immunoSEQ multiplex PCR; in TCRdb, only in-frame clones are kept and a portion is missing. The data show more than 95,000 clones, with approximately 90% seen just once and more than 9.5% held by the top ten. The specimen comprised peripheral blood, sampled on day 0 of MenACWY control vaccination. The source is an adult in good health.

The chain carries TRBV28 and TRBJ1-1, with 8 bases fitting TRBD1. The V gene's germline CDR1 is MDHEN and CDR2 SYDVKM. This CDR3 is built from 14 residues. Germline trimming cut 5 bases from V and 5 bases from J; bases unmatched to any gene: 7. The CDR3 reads CASSTHRGRTEAFF. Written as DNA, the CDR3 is TGTGCCAGCAGTACCCACAGGGGGAGGACTGAAGCTTTCTTT. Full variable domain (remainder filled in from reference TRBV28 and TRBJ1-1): DVKVTQSSRYLVKRTGEKVFLECVQDMDHENMFWYRQDPGLGLRLIYFSYDVKMKEKGDIPEGYSVSREKKERFSLILESASTNQTSMYLCASSTHRGRTEAFFGQGTRLTVV.

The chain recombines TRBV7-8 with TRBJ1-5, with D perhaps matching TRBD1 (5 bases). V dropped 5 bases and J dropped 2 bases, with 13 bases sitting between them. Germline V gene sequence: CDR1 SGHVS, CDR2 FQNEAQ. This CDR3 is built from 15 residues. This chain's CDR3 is CASSRDGAGNQPQHF. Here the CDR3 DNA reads TGTGCCAGCAGCCGAGATGGGGCCGGCAATCAGCCCCAGCATTTT.

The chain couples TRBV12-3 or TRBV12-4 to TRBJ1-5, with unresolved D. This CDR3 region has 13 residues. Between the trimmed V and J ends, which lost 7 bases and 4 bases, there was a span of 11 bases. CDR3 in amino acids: CASTAHENQPQHF. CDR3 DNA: TGTGCCAGCACGGCCCACGAGAATCAGCCCCAGCATTTT.

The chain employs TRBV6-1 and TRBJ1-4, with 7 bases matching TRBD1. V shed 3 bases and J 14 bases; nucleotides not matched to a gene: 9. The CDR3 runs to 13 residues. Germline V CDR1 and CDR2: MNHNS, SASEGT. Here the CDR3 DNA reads TGTGCCAGCAGTGAGAGGGGTACAGGGGCTCTGTTTTTT. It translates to CASSERGTGALFF.

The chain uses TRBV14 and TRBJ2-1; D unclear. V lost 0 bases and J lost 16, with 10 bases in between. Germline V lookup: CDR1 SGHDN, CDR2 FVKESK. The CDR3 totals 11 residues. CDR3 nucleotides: TGTGCCAGCAGCCAAGAAGGTCGCCGTTTCTTC. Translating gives CASSQEGRRFF.

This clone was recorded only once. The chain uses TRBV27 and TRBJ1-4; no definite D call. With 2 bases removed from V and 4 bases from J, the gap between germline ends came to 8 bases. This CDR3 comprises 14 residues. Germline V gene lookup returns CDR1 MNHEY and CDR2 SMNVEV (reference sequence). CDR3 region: CASSLVGINEKLFF. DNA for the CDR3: TGTGCCAGCAGTTTAGTCGGAATTAATGAAAAACTGTTTTTT.

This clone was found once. CDR3: CASSLQAEESYTF. CDR3 nucleotides: TGTGCCAGCAGCTTACAAGCGGAGGAAAGCTACACCTTC. The chain combines TRBV7-8 with TRBJ1-2; D ambiguous. V lost 2 bases and J lost 9, with 13 bases in between. The CDR3 contains 13 residues. From germline, CDR1 is SGHVS and CDR2 FQNEAQ.

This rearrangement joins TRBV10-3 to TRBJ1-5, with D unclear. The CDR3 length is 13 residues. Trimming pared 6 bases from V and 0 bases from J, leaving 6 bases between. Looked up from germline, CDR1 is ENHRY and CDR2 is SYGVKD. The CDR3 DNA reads TGTGCCATCAGAGGGAATAGCAATCAGCCCCAGCATTTT. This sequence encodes CAIRGNSNQPQHF.

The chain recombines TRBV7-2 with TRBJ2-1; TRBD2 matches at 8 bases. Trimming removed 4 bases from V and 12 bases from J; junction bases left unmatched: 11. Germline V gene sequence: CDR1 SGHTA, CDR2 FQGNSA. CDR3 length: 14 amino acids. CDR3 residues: CASSSTGRLAGQFF. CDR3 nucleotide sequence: TGTGCCAGCAGCTCGACCGGTAGGCTAGCGGGGCAGTTCTTC.

This CDR3 reads CASSRTGGKLFF. The CDR3 DNA sequence: TGTGCCAGCAGCAGGACAGGCGGAAAACTGTTTTTT. The J gene is TRBJ1-4, the V gene TRBV5-4, with 7 bases fitting TRBD1. The CDR3 length is 12 residues. Germline assignment: CDR1 SGHNT and CDR2 YYREEE (reference sequence). V lost 4 bases to trimming and J lost 10 bases; unmatched junction nucleotides: 4.

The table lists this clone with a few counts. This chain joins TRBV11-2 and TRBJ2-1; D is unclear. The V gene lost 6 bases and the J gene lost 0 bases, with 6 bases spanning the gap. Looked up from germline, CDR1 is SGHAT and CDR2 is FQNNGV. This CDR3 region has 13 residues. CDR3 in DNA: TGTGCCAGCAGTCTAGTCTCCTACAATGAGCAGTTCTTC. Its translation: CASSLVSYNEQFF.

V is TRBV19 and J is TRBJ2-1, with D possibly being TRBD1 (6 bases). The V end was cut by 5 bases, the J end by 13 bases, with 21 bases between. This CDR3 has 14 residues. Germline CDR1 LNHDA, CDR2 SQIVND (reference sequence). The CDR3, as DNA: TGTGCCAGTAGTGAGAGGGCAGGGGAGAGGGGTCAGTTCTTC. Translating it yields CASSERAGERGQFF.

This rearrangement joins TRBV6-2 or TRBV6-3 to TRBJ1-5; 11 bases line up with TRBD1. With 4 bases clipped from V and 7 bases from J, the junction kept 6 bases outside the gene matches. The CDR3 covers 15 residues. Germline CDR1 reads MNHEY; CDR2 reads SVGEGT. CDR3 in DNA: TGTGCCAGCAGTTCCCGGGGACAGGGGGAACAGCCCCAGCATTTT. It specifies CASSSRGQGEQPQHF.

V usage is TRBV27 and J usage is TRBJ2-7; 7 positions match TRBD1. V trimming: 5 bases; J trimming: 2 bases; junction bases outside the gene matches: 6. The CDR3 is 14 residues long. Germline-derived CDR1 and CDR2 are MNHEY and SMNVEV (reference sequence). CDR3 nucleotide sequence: TGTGCCAGCAGTCCGGGACAGAGCCCCTACGAGCAGTACTTC. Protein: CASSPGQSPYEQYF.

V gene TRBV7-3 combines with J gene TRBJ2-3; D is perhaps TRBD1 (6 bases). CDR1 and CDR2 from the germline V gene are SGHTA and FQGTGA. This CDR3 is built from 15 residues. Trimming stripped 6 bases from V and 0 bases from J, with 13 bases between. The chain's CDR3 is CASSRDRSSTDTQYF. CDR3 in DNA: TGTGCCAGCAGTCGAGACAGGTCTAGCACAGATACGCAGTATTTT.

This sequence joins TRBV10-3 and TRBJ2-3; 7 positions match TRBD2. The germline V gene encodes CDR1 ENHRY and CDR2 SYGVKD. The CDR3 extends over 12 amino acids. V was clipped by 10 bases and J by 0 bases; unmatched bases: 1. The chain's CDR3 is CASSGSTDTQYF. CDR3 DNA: TGTGCCAGTAGCGGGAGCACAGATACGCAGTATTTT.